This is a list of T cell receptor beta chains from one sample in a study of T cell responses to AZD1222 COVID-19 vaccine. Profiling relied on immunoSEQ multiplex PCR, and the TCRdb table lists in-frame clones only, not all of them. The table has 100,000 or so clones, about 82% seen once. The sequences come from peripheral blood, collected on day 0 of AZD1222 vaccination. The receptors derive from an adult in good health. The CDR3 runs from the conserved cysteine through the conserved F or W. A D gene is named only where the DNA matches it firmly. Clone sizes are given selectively: once, few, many, or a class where the clone is expanded.

TRBV30	TRBJ2-4	.	TRBD2	CAWSSLAGRGIQYF	TGTGCCTGGAGTTCGCTAGCGGGCAGGGGCATTCAGTACTTC
TRBV18	TRBJ2-7	.	TRBD1	CASSLGTDYEQYF	TGTGCCAGCTCACTCGGGACAGACTACGAGCAGTACTTC
TRBV7-8	TRBJ2-1	few	.	CASSIRTGNEQFF	TGTGCCAGCAGCATCCGAACAGGGAATGAGCAGTTCTTC
TRBV7-9	TRBJ1-5	.	TRBD1	CASSLEAEDRDIF	TGTGCCAGCAGCTTAGAGGCGGAAGACAGGGATATTTTT
TRBV2	TRBJ1-2	.	TRBD1	CASSEARQGGYTF	TGTGCCAGCAGTGAAGCTAGACAGGGGGGCTACACCTTC
TRBV9	TRBJ2-2	.	.	CASSVWGVGGELFF	TGTGCCAGCAGCGTTTGGGGCGTGGGCGGGGAGCTGTTTTTT
TRBV14	TRBJ2-2	.	TRBD2	CASSQDSGLAGGWDTGELFF	TGTGCCAGCAGCCAAGATTCCGGACTAGCGGGAGGGTGGGACACCGGGGAGCTGTTTTTT
TRBV5-4	TRBJ2-3	.	TRBD1	CASRPPGQSTDTQYF	TGTGCCAGCAGGCCCCCGGGACAGAGCACAGATACGCAGTATTTT
TRBV7-2	TRBJ1-1	.	.	CASSLNRQGVNTEAFF	TGTGCCAGCAGCTTAAATCGTCAGGGAGTGAACACTGAAGCTTTCTTT
TRBV5-6	TRBJ2-7	.	TRBD1	CASSPRQGSYEQYF	TGTGCCAGCAGCCCGCGACAGGGGAGCTACGAGCAGTACTTC
TRBV27	TRBJ2-6	.	TRBD2	CASSFRSGRFPLTGANVLTF	TGTGCCAGCAGTTTCCGGAGCGGGAGGTTCCCCCTGACTGGGGCCAACGTCCTGACTTTC
TRBV25-1	TRBJ1-4	.	.	CASSGTVNEKLFF	TGTGCCAGCAGTGGGACAGTTAATGAAAAACTGTTTTTT
TRBV5-1	TRBJ1-1	once	.	CASSLWADRNTEAFF	TGCGCCAGCAGCTTGTGGGCGGATAGGAACACTGAAGCTTTCTTT
TRBV4-1	TRBJ1-1	.	.	CASSQGQTMNTEAFF	TGCGCCAGCAGCCAAGGCCAGACCATGAACACTGAAGCTTTCTTT
TRBV28	TRBJ2-3	.	.	CASNPGTDTQYF	TGTGCCAGCAACCCAGGGACAGATACGCAGTATTTT
TRBV5-1	TRBJ2-2	.	TRBD1	CASSLGRQGATGELFF	TGCGCCAGCAGCTTGGGACGGCAGGGGGCTACCGGGGAGCTGTTTTTT
TRBV9	TRBJ1-2	few	TRBD1	CASSPGQDGYTF	TGTGCCAGCAGCCCCGGACAGGATGGCTACACCTTC
TRBV18	TRBJ2-2	.	.	CASSPPSTTGELFF	TGTGCCAGCTCACCACCGTCGACCACCGGGGAGCTGTTTTTT
TRBV7-9	TRBJ1-1	.	.	CASSRNTGRGTEAFF	TGTGCCAGCAGCCGGAATACAGGGCGAGGAACTGAAGCTTTCTTT
TRBV9	TRBJ2-7	.	.	CASSPTPRYEQYF	TGTGCCAGCAGCCCCACCCCAAGGTACGAGCAGTACTTC
TRBV7-9	TRBJ2-7	.	TRBD1	CASSLEGRGPFYEQYF	TGTGCCAGCAGCTTAGAAGGCAGGGGGCCATTCTACGAGCAGTACTTC
TRBV19	TRBJ2-6	.	TRBD2	CASSSGLAGVPTGANVLTF	TGTGCCAGTAGTAGCGGACTAGCGGGAGTCCCTACTGGGGCCAACGTCCTGACTTTC
TRBV3-1/TRBV3-2	TRBJ2-5	.	TRBD2	CASSRIGLAEETQYF	TGTGCCAGCAGCCGTATCGGACTAGCGGAAGAGACCCAGTACTTC
TRBV29-1	TRBJ2-5	once	TRBD1	CSVGRGLGETQYF	TGCAGCGTCGGCAGGGGGCTTGGCGAGACCCAGTACTTC